The 5 T cell receptor beta chains in this list originate from one sample, sequenced in a study of Graves' ophthalmopathy and Graves' hyperthyroidism. Investigators amplified TCR beta CDR3 regions from RNA transcripts. The first round was an RT-PCR with HTBI primers, and the second round was a multiplex PCR. TCRdb used MiXCR to reprocess the multiplex PCR reads, holding one entry per CDR3 protein. Of about 480,000 distinct CDR3 sequences listed, approximately 15% are singletons. Sequenced input: blood. The source is a woman aged 30 to 39 with Graves' ophthalmopathy.

The table lists this clonotype with many counts. The chain has TRBV11-2 and TRBJ2-5; D is unclear. CDR1 SGHAT and CDR2 FQNNGV come from the germline V gene. Between the trimmed V and J ends, which lost 5 bases and 4 bases, there was a span of 17 bases. CDR3 length equals 15 residues. The DNA for the CDR3 is TGTGCCAGCAGCCAAATCAGAAGGGTTGGAGAGACCCAGTACTTC. Encoded protein: CASSQIRRVGETQYF.

The CDR3 DNA reads as TGTGCCACCACCTTAGAGGCGAACACTGAAGCTTTCTTT. This encodes CATTLEANTEAFF. This sequence joins TRBV11-2 and TRBJ1-1; D gene ambiguous. The ends were cut back, 10 bases at V and 1 base at J, with 13 bases in the middle. The CDR3 spans 13 residues. Germline values: CDR1 SGHAT, CDR2 FQNNGV.

The table lists this clonotype with many counts. The genes are TRBV11-2 and TRBJ2-7, with D uncertain. The germline gives CDR1 SGHAT, CDR2 FQNNGV. The germline V and J ends were trimmed by 1 base and 3 bases, with 7 bases remaining between them. The CDR3 spans 13 residues. CDR3 DNA: TGTGCCAGCAGCTTAGTAACAGACTACGAGCAGTACTTC. Its translation: CASSLVTDYEQYF.

This clonotype was recorded at least ten times. The chain combines TRBV28 with TRBJ2-7, with D unclear. Trimming took 4 bases from V and 11 from J, leaving 12 bases between them. Germline-derived CDR1 and CDR2 are MDHEN and SYDVKM. The CDR3 contains 11 residues. The CDR3 loop is CASSWGGLEYF. In DNA, the CDR3 is TGTGCCAGCAGTTGGGGTGGCTTGGAGTACTTC.

The table lists this clonotype with many counts. The gene calls are TRBV28 and TRBJ1-1; no firm D call. Germline V gene data show CDR1 as MDHEN and CDR2 as SYDVKM. Trimming took 7 bases from V and 1 from J, leaving 10 bases between them. The CDR3 length is 13 residues. In nucleotides, the CDR3 is TGTGCCAGCAAATTGACGGAGAACACTGAAGCTTTCTTT. Amino acid sequence: CASKLTENTEAFF.